The 14 T cell receptor beta chains listed next were all sequenced from one sample in a study of T cell changes during pregnancy in multiple sclerosis. Here immunoSEQ multiplex PCR was the method, and the copy in TCRdb shows in-frame clones only, minus some. The data contain roughly 99,000 clones, about 91% of them singletons. The starting material was peripheral blood, obtained after pregnancy. These receptors were collected from a female donor in good health, enrolled as a control in a pregnancy study.

Note on this clone: Other nucleotide sequences from this sample produce the same CDR3. The J gene is TRBJ1-5, the V gene TRBV6-4, with a possible D match to TRBD1 (5 bases). The CDR3 runs 14 residues. V was clipped by 0 bases and J by 2 bases, with 5 bases between them. Germline assignment: CDR1 MRHNA and CDR2 SNTAGT. CDR3: CASSDSGGNQPQHF. The CDR3, as DNA: TGTGCCAGCAGTGACTCAGGGGGCAATCAGCCCCAGCATTTT.

This clone appeared a few times. This sequence joins TRBV10-3 and TRBJ2-2; 11 bases agree with TRBD2. Germline trimming cut 7 bases from V and 3 bases from J; bases unmatched to any gene: 4. Looked up from germline, CDR1 is ENHRY and CDR2 is SYGVKD. The CDR3 extends over 15 amino acids. The CDR3 is CAIMATSGDTGELFF. The CDR3 DNA sequence: TGTGCCATCATGGCGACTAGCGGGGACACCGGGGAGCTGTTTTTT.

The CDR3 bases are TGTGCCAGCAGCTTATGGGGCCCCTCGCGGACCCACACCGGGGAGCTGTTTTTT. Its translation: CASSLWGPSRTHTGELFF. The V and J genes are TRBV11-3 and TRBJ2-2, with D maybe TRBD1 (5 bases). The germline V gene encodes CDR1 SGHNT and CDR2 YENEEA. V lost 2 bases, J lost 3 bases, and 19 bases lay in between. This CDR3 comprises 18 residues. Full variable domain (outside the CDR3, taken from reference TRBV11-3 and TRBJ2-2): EAGVVQSPRYKIIEKKQPVAFWCNPISGHNTLYWYLQNLGQGPELLIRYENEEAVDDSQLPKDRFSAERLKGVDSTLKIQPAELGDSAVYLCASSLWGPSRTHTGELFFGEGSRLTVL.

The chain combines TRBV5-1 with TRBJ2-5, with D possibly TRBD1 on 6 matching bases. This CDR3 is 14 amino acids long. The germline V gene encodes CDR1 SGHRS and CDR2 YFSETQ. V was pared by 0 bases and J by 5 bases, with 11 bases between. The CDR3 bases are TGCGCCAGCAGCTTGGGGGCAGGGGCCGAGACCCAGTACTTC. Protein sequence: CASSLGAGAETQYF.

This chain joins TRBV4-2 and TRBJ2-1; the match to TRBD1 covers 8 bases. Germline CDR1 reads LGHNA; CDR2 reads YNFKEQ. There are 16 residues in the CDR3. The V gene end was trimmed by 1 base and the J gene end by 3 bases; junction bases not matched to a gene: 5. For the CDR3, the DNA is TGTGCCAGCAGCCAAGGGGCGGGACAGGTCTACAATGAGCAGTTCTTC. Translating gives CASSQGAGQVYNEQFF.

The chain employs TRBV7-9 and TRBJ2-1; weak D call: TRBD1 (5 bases). The CDR3 sequence is 15 residues long. The ends were cut back, 1 base at V and 2 bases at J, with 9 bases in the middle. CDR1 and CDR2 (germline): SEHNR, FQNEAQ (reference sequence). CDR3 DNA: TGTGCCAGCAGCTTAGTGGGCAGGGCCTACAATGAGCAGTTCTTC. Its translation is CASSLVGRAYNEQFF.

V gene TRBV6-5 combines with J gene TRBJ2-5, with 12 positions matching TRBD2. From germline, CDR1 is MNHEY and CDR2 SVGAGI. The ends lost 5 bases at V and 2 bases at J; junction bases unmatched: 3. CDR3 length: 15 residues. The DNA for the CDR3 is TGTGCCAGCAGTCCCGGACTAGCGGGGCAAGAGACCCAGTACTTC. Translating gives CASSPGLAGQETQYF.

This sequence joins TRBV11-2 and TRBJ2-1, with 9 bases matching TRBD2. The CDR3 has 14 residues. Germline lookup yields CDR1 SGHAT and CDR2 FQNNGV. With V trimmed by 8 bases and J by 3 bases, 5 bases remained unmatched. CDR3 amino acids: CASAKAGGYNEQFF. The CDR3 nucleotides read TGTGCCAGCGCAAAAGCGGGAGGCTACAATGAGCAGTTCTTC.

The J gene is TRBJ1-2, the V gene TRBV4-1; 8 bases match TRBD1. The length of the CDR3 is 14 residues. The ends lost 3 bases at V and 7 bases at J; junction bases unmatched: 7. Germline V gene lookup returns CDR1 MGHRA and CDR2 YSYEKL. The CDR3 region is CASSQRTGRAGYTF. CDR3 sequence (DNA): TGCGCCAGCAGCCAGAGGACAGGGCGTGCTGGCTACACCTTC.

The chain recombines TRBV13 with TRBJ2-5; 8 positions agree with TRBD2. J gave up 5 bases and V 2 bases, and 10 bases lay outside the gene matches. Germline assignment: CDR1 PRHDT and CDR2 FYEKMQ (reference sequence). CDR3 size: 16 residues. CDR3: CASSLSGSTLGETQYF. The CDR3 coding sequence is TGTGCCAGCAGCTTAAGCGGGAGTACTCTGGGGGAGACCCAGTACTTC. The full variable domain, rest sourced from reference TRBV13 and TRBJ2-5, is AAGVIQSPRHLIKEKRETATLKCYPIPRHDTVYWYQQGPGQDPQFLISFYEKMQSDKGSIPDRFSAQQFSDYHSELNMSSLELGDSALYFCASSLSGSTLGETQYFGPGTRLLVL.

V is TRBV11-1 and J is TRBJ2-5; D might be TRBD2 (9 bases). The CDR3 totals 19 residues. Germline V gene lookup returns CDR1 SGHAT and CDR2 FQDESV (reference sequence). Trimming left V 5 bases short and J 0 bases short, with 25 bases between. The CDR3 loop reads CASSQSPSGTGMYQETQYF. CDR3 coding DNA: TGTGCCAGCAGCCAGAGTCCTAGCGGGACAGGAATGTACCAAGAGACCCAGTACTTC. The whole variable domain, filled in from reference TRBV11-1 and TRBJ2-5, reads EAEVAQSPRYKITEKSQAVAFWCDPISGHATLYWYRQILGQGPELLVQFQDESVVDDSQLPKDRFSAERLKGVDSTLKIQPAELGDSAMYLCASSQSPSGTGMYQETQYFGPGTRLLVL.

The chain recombines TRBV5-1 with TRBJ1-4, with D unclear. The germline V and J ends were trimmed by 1 base and 3 bases, with 13 bases remaining between them. Germline lookup yields CDR1 SGHRS and CDR2 YFSETQ. The CDR3 has 16 residues. CDR3 sequence reads: CASSLRPPRANEKLFF. The DNA for the CDR3 is TGCGCCAGCAGCTTGCGTCCACCACGGGCTAATGAAAAACTGTTTTTT.

The rearrangement links TRBV5-1 to TRBJ1-2; D not certain. The CDR3 extends over 12 amino acids. Looked up from germline, CDR1 is SGHRS and CDR2 is YFSETQ. The V end was cut by 0 bases, the J end by 8 bases, with 8 bases between. The CDR3 DNA is TGCGCCAGCAGCTTGGATAGAGGGGGCTACACCTTC. Encoded protein: CASSLDRGGYTF. Together with reference TRBV5-1 and TRBJ1-2, the CDR3 gives the full variable domain: KAGVTQTPRYLIKTRGQQVTLSCSPISGHRSVSWYQQTPGQGLQFLFEYFSETQRNKGNFPGRFSGRQFSNSRSEMNVSTLELGDSALYLCASSLDRGGYTFGSGTRLTVV.

The rearrangement uses TRBV10-2 and TRBJ2-1, with TRBD2 identical over 7 bases. Germline V gene sequence: CDR1 WSHSY, CDR2 SAAADI. The CDR3 contains 13 residues. The V and J ends lost 7 bases and 9 bases, in that order; junction bases with no gene match: 9. Written as DNA, the CDR3 is TGCGCCAGCACACGTTTTCCGGGAGGTGAGCAGTTCTTC. Translation gives CASTRFPGGEQFF.